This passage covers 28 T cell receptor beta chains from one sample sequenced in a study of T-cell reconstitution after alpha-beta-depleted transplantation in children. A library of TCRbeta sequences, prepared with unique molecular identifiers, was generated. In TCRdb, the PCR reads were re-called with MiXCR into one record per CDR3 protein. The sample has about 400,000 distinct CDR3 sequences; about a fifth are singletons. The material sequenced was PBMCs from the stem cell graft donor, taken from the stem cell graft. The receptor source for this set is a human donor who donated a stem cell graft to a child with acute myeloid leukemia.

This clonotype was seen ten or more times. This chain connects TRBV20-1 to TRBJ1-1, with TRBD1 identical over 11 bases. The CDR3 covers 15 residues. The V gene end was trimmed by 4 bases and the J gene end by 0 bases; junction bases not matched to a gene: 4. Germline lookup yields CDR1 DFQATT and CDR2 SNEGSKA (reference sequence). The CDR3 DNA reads TGCAGTGCTACGTGGACAGGGGGCATGAACACTGAAGCTTTCTTT. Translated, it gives CSATWTGGMNTEAFF.

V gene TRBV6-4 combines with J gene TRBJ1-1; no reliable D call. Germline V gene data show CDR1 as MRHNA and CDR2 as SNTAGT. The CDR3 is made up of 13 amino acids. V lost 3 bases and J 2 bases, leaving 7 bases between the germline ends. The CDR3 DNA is TGTGCCAGCAGTGAAAGTTACAACACTGAAGCTTTCTTT. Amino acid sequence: CASSESYNTEAFF.

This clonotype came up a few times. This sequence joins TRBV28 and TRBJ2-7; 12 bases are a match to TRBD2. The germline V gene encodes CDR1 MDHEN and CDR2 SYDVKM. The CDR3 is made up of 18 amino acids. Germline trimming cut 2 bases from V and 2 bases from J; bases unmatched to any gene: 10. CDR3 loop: CASSLVLGLAGRTYEQYF. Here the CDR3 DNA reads TGTGCCAGCAGTTTAGTCTTAGGACTAGCGGGACGCACCTACGAGCAGTACTTC.

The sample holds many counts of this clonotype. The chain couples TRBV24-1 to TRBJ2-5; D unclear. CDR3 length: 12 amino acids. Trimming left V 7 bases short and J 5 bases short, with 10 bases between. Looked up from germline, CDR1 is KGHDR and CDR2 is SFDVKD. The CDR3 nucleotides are TGTGCCACCAGGAGCACCGGGGAGACCCAGTACTTC. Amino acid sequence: CATRSTGETQYF.

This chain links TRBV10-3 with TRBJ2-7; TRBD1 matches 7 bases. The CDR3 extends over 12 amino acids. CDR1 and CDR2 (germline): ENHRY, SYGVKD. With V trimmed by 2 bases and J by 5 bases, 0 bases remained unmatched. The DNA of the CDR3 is TGTGCCATCAGTGAGACAGGGGACGAGCAGTACTTC. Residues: CAISETGDEQYF.

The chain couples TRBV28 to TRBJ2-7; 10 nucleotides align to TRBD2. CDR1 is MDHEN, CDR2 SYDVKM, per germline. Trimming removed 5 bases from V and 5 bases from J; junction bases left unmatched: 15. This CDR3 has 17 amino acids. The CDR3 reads CASSLPGASGSFDEQYF. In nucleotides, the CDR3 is TGTGCCAGCAGTCTCCCCGGGGCTAGCGGGAGCTTCGACGAGCAGTACTTC. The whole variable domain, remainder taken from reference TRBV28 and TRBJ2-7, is DVKVTQSSRYLVKRTGEKVFLECVQDMDHENMFWYRQDPGLGLRLIYFSYDVKMKEKGDIPEGYSVSREKKERFSLILESASTNQTSMYLCASSLPGASGSFDEQYFGPGTRLTVT.

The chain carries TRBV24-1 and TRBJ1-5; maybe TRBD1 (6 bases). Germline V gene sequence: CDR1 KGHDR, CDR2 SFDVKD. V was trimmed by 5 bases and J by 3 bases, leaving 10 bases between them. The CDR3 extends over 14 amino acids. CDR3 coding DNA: TGTGCCACCAGTGTCGGACAGCCCAATCAGCCCCAGCATTTT. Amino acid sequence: CATSVGQPNQPQHF.

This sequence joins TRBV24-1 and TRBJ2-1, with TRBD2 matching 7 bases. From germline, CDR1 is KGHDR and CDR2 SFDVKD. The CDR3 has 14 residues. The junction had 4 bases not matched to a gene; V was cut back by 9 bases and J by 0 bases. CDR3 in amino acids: CATEPSGSYNEQFF. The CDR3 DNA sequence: TGTGCCACCGAGCCTAGCGGCTCCTACAATGAGCAGTTCTTC.

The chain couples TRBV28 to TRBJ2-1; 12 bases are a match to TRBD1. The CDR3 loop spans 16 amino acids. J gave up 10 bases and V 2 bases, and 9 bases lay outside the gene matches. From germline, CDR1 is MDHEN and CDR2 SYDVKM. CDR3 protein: CASSLQGQGAQREQFF. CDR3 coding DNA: TGTGCCAGCAGTTTACAGGGACAGGGGGCGCAACGGGAGCAGTTCTTC.

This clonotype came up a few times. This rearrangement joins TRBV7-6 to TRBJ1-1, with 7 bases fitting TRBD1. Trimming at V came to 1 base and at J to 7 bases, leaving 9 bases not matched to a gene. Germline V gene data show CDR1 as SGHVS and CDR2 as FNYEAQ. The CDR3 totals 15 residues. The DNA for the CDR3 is TGTGCCAGCAGCTTAGTCGGGGCAGGGGGTGGTGAAGCTTTCTTT. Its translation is CASSLVGAGGGEAFF.

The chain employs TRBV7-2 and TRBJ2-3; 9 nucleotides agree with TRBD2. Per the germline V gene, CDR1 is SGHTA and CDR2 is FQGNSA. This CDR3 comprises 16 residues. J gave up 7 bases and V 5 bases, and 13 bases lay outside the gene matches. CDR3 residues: CASSPGGAGGAYTQYF. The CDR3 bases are TGTGCCAGCAGCCCCGGCGGGGCGGGGGGGGCCTATACGCAGTATTTT.

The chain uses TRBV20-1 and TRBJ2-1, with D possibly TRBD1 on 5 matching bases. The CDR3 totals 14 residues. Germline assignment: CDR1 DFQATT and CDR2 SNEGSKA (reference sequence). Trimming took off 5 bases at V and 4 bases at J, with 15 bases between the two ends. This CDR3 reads CSAQSPKGYNEQFF. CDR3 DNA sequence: TGCAGTGCTCAGAGCCCTAAGGGGTACAATGAGCAGTTCTTC.

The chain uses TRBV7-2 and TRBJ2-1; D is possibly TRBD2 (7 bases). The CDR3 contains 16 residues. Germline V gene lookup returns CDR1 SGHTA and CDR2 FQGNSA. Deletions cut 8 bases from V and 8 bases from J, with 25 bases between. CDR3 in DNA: TGTGCCAGCCGATTTGGAGGGGGAGGGCCCGTCTATGAGCAGTTCTTC. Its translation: CASRFGGGGPVYEQFF.

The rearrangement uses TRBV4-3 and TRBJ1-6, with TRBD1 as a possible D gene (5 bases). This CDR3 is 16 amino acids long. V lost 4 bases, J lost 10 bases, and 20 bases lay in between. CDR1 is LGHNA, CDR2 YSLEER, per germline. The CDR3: CASSPQVQGSGSPLHF. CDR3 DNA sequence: TGCGCCAGCAGCCCGCAGGTCCAGGGAAGTGGGTCACCCCTCCACTTT.

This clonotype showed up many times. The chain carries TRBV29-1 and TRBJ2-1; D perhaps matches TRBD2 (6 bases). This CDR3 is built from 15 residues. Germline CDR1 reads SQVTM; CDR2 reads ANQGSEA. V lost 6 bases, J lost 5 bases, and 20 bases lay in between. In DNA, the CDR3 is TGCAGCGTGAGACCCTGGGACTCACTACACAATGAGCAGTTCTTC. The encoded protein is CSVRPWDSLHNEQFF.

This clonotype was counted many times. The CDR3, as DNA: TGTGCCAGCCTTGGGACGGACATGAACACTGAAGCTTTCTTT. Protein product: CASLGTDMNTEAFF. The chain combines TRBV6-5 with TRBJ1-1; D is perhaps TRBD1 (5 bases). The germline V and J ends were trimmed by 8 bases and 0 bases, with 13 bases remaining between them. Germline lookup yields CDR1 MNHEY and CDR2 SVGAGI. The CDR3 sequence is 14 residues long.

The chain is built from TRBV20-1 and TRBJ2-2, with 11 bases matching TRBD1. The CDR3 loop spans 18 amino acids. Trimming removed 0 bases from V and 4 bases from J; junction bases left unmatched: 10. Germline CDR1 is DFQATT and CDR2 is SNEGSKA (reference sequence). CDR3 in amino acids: CSARDPRTGGVSTGELFF. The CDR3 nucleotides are TGCAGTGCTAGAGATCCTAGGACAGGGGGCGTTAGCACCGGGGAGCTGTTTTTT.

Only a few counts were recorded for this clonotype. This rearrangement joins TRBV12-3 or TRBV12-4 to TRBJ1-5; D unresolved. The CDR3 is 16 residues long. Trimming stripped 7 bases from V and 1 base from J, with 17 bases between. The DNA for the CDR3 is TGTGCCAGCACCCCTTCTGGCACTTTGAGCAATCAGCCCCAGCATTTT. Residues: CASTPSGTLSNQPQHF.

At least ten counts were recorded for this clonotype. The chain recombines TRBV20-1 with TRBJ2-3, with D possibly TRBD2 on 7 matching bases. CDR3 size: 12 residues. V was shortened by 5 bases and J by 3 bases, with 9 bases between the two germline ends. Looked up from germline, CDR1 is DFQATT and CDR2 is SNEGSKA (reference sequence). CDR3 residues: CSARGATDTQYF. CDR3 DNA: TGCAGTGCTCGGGGGGCAACAGATACGCAGTATTTT.

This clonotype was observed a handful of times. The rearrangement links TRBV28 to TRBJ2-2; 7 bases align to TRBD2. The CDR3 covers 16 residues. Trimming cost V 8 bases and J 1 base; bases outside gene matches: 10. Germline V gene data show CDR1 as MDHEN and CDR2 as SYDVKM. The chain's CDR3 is CASRRASGLNTGELFF. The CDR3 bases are TGTGCCAGCCGTCGGGCTAGCGGCCTGAACACCGGGGAGCTGTTTTTT.

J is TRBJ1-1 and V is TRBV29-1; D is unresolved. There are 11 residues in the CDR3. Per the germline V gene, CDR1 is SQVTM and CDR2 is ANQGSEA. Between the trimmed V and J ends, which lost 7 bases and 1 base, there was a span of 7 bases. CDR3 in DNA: TGCAGCGCCGACAAGAACACTGAAGCTTTCTTT. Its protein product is CSADKNTEAFF. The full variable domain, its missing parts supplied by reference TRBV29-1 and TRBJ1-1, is SAVISQKPSRDICQRGTSLTIQCQVDSQVTMMFWYRQQPGQSLTLIATANQGSEATYESGFVIDKFPISRPNLTFSTLTVSNMSPEDSSIYLCSADKNTEAFFGQGTRLTVV.

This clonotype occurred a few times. The CDR3 loop reads CASSLVSGAYSNQPQHF. The CDR3 nucleotides read TGTGCCAGCAGCTTAGTTTCGGGGGCATATAGCAATCAGCCCCAGCATTTT. The V gene is TRBV7-2, the J gene TRBJ1-5; possibly TRBD1 for D (6 bases). Germline assignment: CDR1 SGHTA and CDR2 FQGNSA. CDR3 length: 17 amino acids. V was trimmed by 1 base and J by 0 bases, leaving 13 bases between them.

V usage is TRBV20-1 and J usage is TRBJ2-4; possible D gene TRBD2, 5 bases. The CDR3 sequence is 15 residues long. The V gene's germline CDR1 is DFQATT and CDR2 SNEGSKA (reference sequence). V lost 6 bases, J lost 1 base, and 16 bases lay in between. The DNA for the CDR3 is TGCAGTGCGCCCCGGGGTGGGGAGGCCAAAAACATTCAGTACTTC. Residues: CSAPRGGEAKNIQYF.

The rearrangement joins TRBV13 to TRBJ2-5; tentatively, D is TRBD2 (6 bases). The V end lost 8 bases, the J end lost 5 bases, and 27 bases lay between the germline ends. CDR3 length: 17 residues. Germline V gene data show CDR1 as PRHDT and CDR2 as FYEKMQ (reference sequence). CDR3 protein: CASARGMGGGIQETQYF. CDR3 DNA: TGTGCCAGCGCCCGGGGTATGGGGGGAGGAATTCAGGAGACCCAGTACTTC. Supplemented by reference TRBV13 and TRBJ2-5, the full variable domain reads AAGVIQSPRHLIKEKRETATLKCYPIPRHDTVYWYQQGPGQDPQFLISFYEKMQSDKGSIPDRFSAQQFSDYHSELNMSSLELGDSALYFCASARGMGGGIQETQYFGPGTRLLVL.

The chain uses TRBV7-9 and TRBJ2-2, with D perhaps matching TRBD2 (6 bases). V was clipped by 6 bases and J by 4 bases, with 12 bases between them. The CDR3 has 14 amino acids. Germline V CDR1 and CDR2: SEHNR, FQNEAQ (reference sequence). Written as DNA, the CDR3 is TGTGCCAGCAGGATTAGCGGTACCACCGGGGAGCTGTTTTTT. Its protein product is CASRISGTTGELFF.

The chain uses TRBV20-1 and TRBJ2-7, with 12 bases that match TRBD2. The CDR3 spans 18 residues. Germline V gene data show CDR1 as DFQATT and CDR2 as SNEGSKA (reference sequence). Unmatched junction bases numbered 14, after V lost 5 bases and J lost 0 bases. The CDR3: CSADGRASGRGNSYEQYF. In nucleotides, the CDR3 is TGCAGTGCTGACGGTAGGGCTAGCGGGAGGGGGAACTCCTACGAGCAGTACTTC.

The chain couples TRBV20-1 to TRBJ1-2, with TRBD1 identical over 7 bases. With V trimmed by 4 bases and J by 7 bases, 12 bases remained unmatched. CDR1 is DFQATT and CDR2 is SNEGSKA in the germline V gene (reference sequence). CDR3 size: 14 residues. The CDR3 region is CSATRQGSWGGYTF. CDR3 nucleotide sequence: TGCAGTGCTACTAGACAGGGCTCTTGGGGTGGCTACACCTTC.

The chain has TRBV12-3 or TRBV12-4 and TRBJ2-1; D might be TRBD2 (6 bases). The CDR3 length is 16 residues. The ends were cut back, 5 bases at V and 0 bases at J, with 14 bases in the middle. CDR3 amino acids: CASSPVAAYSYNEQFF. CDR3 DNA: TGTGCCAGCAGTCCCGTAGCGGCTTACTCCTACAATGAGCAGTTCTTC.